A single sample is the source of the 18 T cell receptor beta chains below, sequenced in a study of T cell changes during pregnancy in multiple sclerosis. Generated by immunoSEQ multiplex PCR, the TCRdb table keeps only in-frame clones and is missing some. The sample lists fewer than 140,000 clones; roughly nine tenths were seen once. Sample: peripheral blood, taken before pregnancy. These receptors originate from a female donor with multiple sclerosis, enrolled in a pregnancy study.

The chain uses TRBV2 and TRBJ2-1; tentatively, D is TRBD2 (5 bases). The CDR3 runs to 16 residues. Between the trimmed V and J ends, which lost 6 bases and 0 bases, there was a span of 15 bases. In germline, CDR1 is SNHLY, CDR2 FYNNEI. This CDR3 is CASSLALVLSYNEQFF. As DNA, the CDR3 is TGTGCCAGCAGCCTAGCTCTAGTCCTCTCCTACAATGAGCAGTTCTTC.

This chain uses TRBV4-1 with TRBJ2-3; D possibly corresponds to TRBD1 (6 bases). The CDR3 extends over 14 amino acids. V was clipped by 0 bases and J by 8 bases, with 12 bases between them. Looked up from germline, CDR1 is MGHRA and CDR2 is YSYEKL. CDR3: CASSQDAGVGTQYF. For the CDR3, the DNA is TGCGCCAGCAGCCAAGATGCAGGGGTTGGTACGCAGTATTTT.

The rearrangement uses TRBV28 and TRBJ1-2; D possibly corresponds to TRBD1 (6 bases). From germline, CDR1 is MDHEN and CDR2 SYDVKM. With 4 bases removed from V and 13 bases from J, the gap between germline ends came to 19 bases. The CDR3 covers 13 residues. The CDR3, as DNA: TGTGCCAGCAGTTCCCCGACTGGACAGTCTGCCACCTTC. Amino acids: CASSSPTGQSATF.

V usage is TRBV27 and J usage is TRBJ2-7, with TRBD1 matching 10 bases. The CDR3 is 14 residues long. The V gene's germline CDR1 is MNHEY and CDR2 SMNVEV (reference sequence). V shed 3 bases, J shed 9 bases, and the junction held 8 bases outside the gene matches. The CDR3 nucleotides read TGTGCCAGCAGTTTTGGGACAGGGGTATCCGGGCAGTACTTC. Protein product: CASSFGTGVSGQYF.

This chain links TRBV14 with TRBJ2-4, with TRBD2 matching over 7 bases. Unmatched junction bases numbered 10, after V lost 7 bases and J lost 1 base. This CDR3 spans 16 amino acids. CDR1 SGHDN and CDR2 FVKESK come from the germline V gene. CDR3 sequence (DNA): TGTGCCAGCACTTCATGTGGGGGGGTGGCCAAAAACATTCAGTACTTC. Protein: CASTSCGGVAKNIQYF.

This clone was observed once. The chain combines TRBV19 with TRBJ1-5; weak D call: TRBD1 (6 bases). Germline V gene lookup returns CDR1 LNHDA and CDR2 SQIVND (reference sequence). V was cut by 1 base and J by 5 bases, with 21 bases left in between. The CDR3 has 18 amino acids. CDR3 bases: TGTGCCAGTAGTATAGCAAGTCTTATACAGGGTCGGCATCAGCCCCAGCATTTT. Its translation: CASSIASLIQGRHQPQHF.

The chain employs TRBV9 and TRBJ1-6; D gene ambiguous. This CDR3 contains 15 residues. Germline values: CDR1 SGDLS, CDR2 YYNGEE. With 3 bases removed from V and 7 bases from J, the gap between germline ends came to 14 bases. CDR3 amino acids: CASSEGGRSNSPLHF. The CDR3 coding sequence is TGTGCCAGCAGCGAGGGAGGACGGAGCAATTCACCCCTCCACTTT.

The chain links TRBV5-5 to TRBJ2-3; 8 bases match TRBD1. The V segment lost 4 bases and the J segment 4 bases; nucleotides outside the gene matches: 5. The V gene's germline CDR1 is SGHKS and CDR2 YYEKEE (reference sequence). There are 14 residues in the CDR3. CDR3 bases: TGTGCCAGCAGCCTAGGACAGGGCGCAGATACGCAGTATTTT. Amino acids: CASSLGQGADTQYF.

The CDR3 sequence: CAWSVGDTQYF. CDR3 in DNA: TGTGCCTGGAGTGTTGGCGATACGCAGTATTTT. The V gene is TRBV30, the J gene TRBJ2-3; D is unresolved. Trimming shortened V by 0 bases and J by 6 bases, and 4 bases separated the two germline ends. CDR1 and CDR2 from the germline V gene are GTSNPN and SVGIG (reference sequence). The CDR3 is made up of 11 amino acids.

The sample holds a few counts of this clone. This chain uses TRBV6-5 with TRBJ1-5; the D is unclear. This CDR3 has 13 amino acids. Trimming removed 8 bases from V and 0 bases from J, with 8 bases in between. CDR1 and CDR2 (germline): MNHEY, SVGAGI. CDR3 sequence: CASSRNSNQPQHF. DNA of the CDR3: TGTGCCAGCTCCCGTAATAGCAATCAGCCCCAGCATTTT.

This clone was detected only a few times. The V call is TRBV19, the J call TRBJ1-1; D is ambiguous. The germline V and J ends were trimmed by 8 bases and 5 bases, with 18 bases remaining between them. Germline lookup yields CDR1 LNHDA and CDR2 SQIVND (reference sequence). CDR3 length: 14 amino acids. The CDR3 is CASHRTRRGTEAFF. CDR3 DNA: TGTGCCAGTCACCGGACTCGGCGGGGAACTGAAGCTTTCTTT.

This clone was counted once. The J gene is TRBJ2-2, the V gene TRBV4-2; TRBD2 agrees at 10 bases. The V and J ends lost 1 base and 7 bases, in that order; junction bases with no gene match: 9. Germline CDR1 is LGHNA and CDR2 is YNFKEQ. The CDR3 spans 17 residues. The CDR3 region is CASSQAPAGGRHGELFF. The CDR3 nucleotides read TGTGCCAGCAGCCAAGCGCCAGCGGGGGGGCGACACGGGGAGCTGTTTTTT.

V is TRBV30 and J is TRBJ2-7; a weak D match, TRBD1 (6 bases). CDR3 length: 13 residues. V was clipped by 4 bases and J by 6 bases, with 16 bases between them. Germline CDR1 and CDR2: GTSNPN and SVGIG (reference sequence). The DNA for the CDR3 is TGTGCCTGGAATGGACAGACCCTAGGCGAGCAGTACTTC. It codes for CAWNGQTLGEQYF.

The genes are TRBV6-5 and TRBJ2-1; possibly TRBD1 for D (5 bases). The length of the CDR3 is 14 residues. In germline, CDR1 is MNHEY, CDR2 SVGAGI. Trimming cost V 0 bases and J 6 bases, with 9 bases left between them. DNA of the CDR3: TGTGCCAGCAGTTACTCGGGGCTTCGCAATGAGCAGTTCTTC. Its protein product is CASSYSGLRNEQFF.

The chain combines TRBV18 with TRBJ2-1; 13 bases map to TRBD2. The CDR3 covers 15 residues. Germline V gives CDR1 KGHSH, CDR2 LQKENI. Unmatched junction bases numbered 8, after V lost 6 bases and J lost 9 bases. DNA of the CDR3: TGTGCCAGCTCCCCCACTAGCGGGGGGGCGGTTGAGCAGTTCTTC. Translated, it gives CASSPTSGGAVEQFF.

This clone was recorded once. The chain recombines TRBV11-2 with TRBJ2-3, with 11 bases fitting TRBD2. CDR1 and CDR2 (germline): SGHAT, FQNNGV. CDR3 length equals 15 residues. V was pared by 4 bases and J by 3 bases, with 3 bases of the junction left unmatched. The CDR3 DNA reads as TGTGCCAGCAGCTCTAGCGGGGGGACAACAGATACGCAGTATTTT. Translating it yields CASSSSGGTTDTQYF. Together with reference TRBV11-2 and TRBJ2-3, the CDR3 gives the full variable domain: EAGVAQSPRYKIIEKRQSVAFWCNPISGHATLYWYQQILGQGPKLLIQFQNNGVVDDSQLPKDRFSAERLKGVDSTLKIQPAKLEDSAVYLCASSSSGGTTDTQYFGPGTRLTVL.

The V gene is TRBV27, the J gene TRBJ1-2; no clear D. Trimming left V 7 bases short and J 5 bases short, with 32 bases between. In germline, CDR1 is MNHEY, CDR2 SMNVEV (reference sequence). There are 19 residues in the CDR3. The CDR3 DNA reads as TGTGCCAGCACCCCGCGGGAGGGCGTAGGCGCCCCCGTCAGATATGGCTACACCTTC. It encodes CASTPREGVGAPVRYGYTF.

The rearrangement joins TRBV5-1 to TRBJ2-7; 9 positions match TRBD1. This CDR3 has 15 residues. Germline assignment: CDR1 SGHRS and CDR2 YFSETQ. Trimming took 3 bases from V and 6 from J; bases not matched to a gene: 10. In nucleotides, the CDR3 is TGCGCCAGCAGCTATGGACAGGGGTCAATTACCGAGCAGTACTTC. Protein: CASSYGQGSITEQYF. Supplemented by reference TRBV5-1 and TRBJ2-7, the full variable domain reads KAGVTQTPRYLIKTRGQQVTLSCSPISGHRSVSWYQQTPGQGLQFLFEYFSETQRNKGNFPGRFSGRQFSNSRSEMNVSTLELGDSALYLCASSYGQGSITEQYFGPGTRLTVT.